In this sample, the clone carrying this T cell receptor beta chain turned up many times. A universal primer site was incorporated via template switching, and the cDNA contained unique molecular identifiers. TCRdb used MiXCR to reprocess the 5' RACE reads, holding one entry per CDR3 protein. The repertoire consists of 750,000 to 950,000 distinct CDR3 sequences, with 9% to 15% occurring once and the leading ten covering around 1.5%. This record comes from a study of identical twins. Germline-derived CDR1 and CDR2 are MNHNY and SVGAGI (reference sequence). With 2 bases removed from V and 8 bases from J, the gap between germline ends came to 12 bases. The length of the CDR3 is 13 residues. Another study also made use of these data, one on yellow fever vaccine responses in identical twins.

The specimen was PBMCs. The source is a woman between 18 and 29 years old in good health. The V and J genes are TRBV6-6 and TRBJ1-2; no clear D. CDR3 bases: TGTGCCAGCAGTTACCCTGAACCGGGGGGCTACACCTTC. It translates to CASSYPEPGGYTF.